This record concerns one T cell receptor beta chain sequence. This entry is derived from a study of blood T cell repertoires in COVID-19. The authors' processing: Amplified reference gene primers provided the basis for estimating nucleated cell counts. Profiling relied on immunoSEQ multiplex PCR, and the TCRdb table lists in-frame clones only, not all of them. V and J calls and clone size are those listed in that table; D and trimming were worked out from the DNA. The sample contains 300,000 to 400,000 clones, 87% of which appear only once. There are 12 residues in the CDR3. Germline V lookup: CDR1 MNHEY, CDR2 SVGAGI. V dropped 6 bases and J dropped 10 bases, with 15 bases sitting between them.

The source of this sequence is a woman aged 50 to 60 with COVID-19, enrolled during active disease. J is TRBJ1-1 and V is TRBV6-5; tentative D call: TRBD1 (5 bases). Sequencing was done on a sample of peripheral blood. CDR3 bases: TGTGCCAGCAGCGCCCCGCAGGGACTAGCTTTCTTT. Translation: CASSAPQGLAFF.